The 16 T cell receptor beta chains reported below all come from one sample, sequenced in a study of blood T cell repertoires in COVID-19. Clones were sequenced by immunoSEQ multiplex PCR, and TCRdb holds only the in-frame ones, with some missing. The data hold under 300,000 clones, with 65% to 90% observed a single time. The sample consisted of peripheral blood. These receptors came from an elderly woman with active or convalescent COVID-19.

The chain has TRBV19 and TRBJ1-5; D is possibly TRBD1 (5 bases). This CDR3 region has 18 residues. Between the trimmed V and J ends, which lost 6 bases and 2 bases, there was a span of 23 bases. Per the germline V gene, CDR1 is LNHDA and CDR2 is SQIVND (reference sequence). DNA for the CDR3: TGTGCCAGTAGCACGCGGACAAGAGCTCGGCTGGGCAATCAGCCCCAGCATTTT. Translating it yields CASSTRTRARLGNQPQHF.

The chain joins TRBV2 to TRBJ2-1, with 11 bases fitting TRBD1. Germline loops: CDR1 SNHLY, CDR2 FYNNEI. J was trimmed by 5 bases and V by 8 bases; bases with no gene match: 11. The CDR3 runs to 16 residues. CDR3 in DNA: TGTGCCAGCCGAGCCGGACAGGGGGCCTCAAACAATGAGCAGTTCTTC. This encodes CASRAGQGASNNEQFF.

V usage is TRBV11-2 and J usage is TRBJ1-2; 7 bases agree with TRBD1. Germline CDR1 reads SGHAT; CDR2 reads FQNNGV. CDR3 length: 14 residues. The trim removed 0 bases at V and 8 bases at J, leaving 6 bases unmatched. DNA of the CDR3: TGTGCCAGCAGCTTAGAACAGGGGCTGCAGGGCTACACCTTC. Its translation: CASSLEQGLQGYTF. Full variable domain (outside the CDR3, taken from reference TRBV11-2 and TRBJ1-2): EAGVAQSPRYKIIEKRQSVAFWCNPISGHATLYWYQQILGQGPKLLIQFQNNGVVDDSQLPKDRFSAERLKGVDSTLKIQPAKLEDSAVYLCASSLEQGLQGYTFGSGTRLTVV.

The chain has TRBV24-1 and TRBJ1-2; D call uncertain. The CDR3 is 14 residues long. With 5 bases removed from V and 1 base from J, the gap between germline ends came to 10 bases. CDR1 and CDR2 from the germline V gene are KGHDR and SFDVKD. The CDR3 nucleotides read TGTGCCACCAGTGGTGCAGAGGGTAACTATGGCTACACCTTC. Its translation: CATSGAEGNYGYTF.

The chain combines TRBV12-3 or TRBV12-4 with TRBJ1-3, with TRBD1 matching over 7 bases. Trimming at V came to 7 bases and at J to 4 bases, leaving 4 bases not matched to a gene. The CDR3 contains 13 residues. The CDR3 region is CASTPGGGNTIYF. CDR3 coding DNA: TGTGCCAGCACCCCAGGGGGGGGAAACACCATATATTTT.

The V and J genes are TRBV7-9 and TRBJ2-7; 8 nucleotides agree with TRBD2. Germline loops: CDR1 SEHNR, CDR2 FQNEAQ (reference sequence). CDR3 length equals 16 residues. V lost 5 bases and J lost 4; bases outside the gene matches: 13. The CDR3 spells CASSPQAREGLYEQYF. CDR3 in DNA: TGTGCCAGCAGCCCCCAGGCCCGGGAGGGCTTGTACGAGCAGTACTTC.

The V and J genes are TRBV19 and TRBJ2-7; 14 nucleotides agree with TRBD2. From germline, CDR1 is LNHDA and CDR2 SQIVND (reference sequence). After removal of 5 bases from V and 2 bases from J, the junction contained 11 bases not matched to a gene. The CDR3 covers 18 residues. The CDR3: CASSSLGLAGGRTYEQYF. The CDR3, as DNA: TGTGCCAGTAGTTCTCTCGGACTAGCGGGGGGTCGGACCTACGAGCAGTACTTC.

This clone occurred a few times. The chain is built from TRBV2 and TRBJ1-4; D is unresolved. Germline V gene data show CDR1 as SNHLY and CDR2 as FYNNEI. This CDR3 spans 15 amino acids. V lost 6 bases, J lost 8 bases, and 19 bases lay in between. The CDR3 nucleotides are TGTGCCAGCAGCGCAGCCGGGTCCGGAAGGGAAAAACTGTTTTTT. The encoded protein is CASSAAGSGREKLFF.

This sequence joins TRBV2 and TRBJ2-1; TRBD1 might be the D (6 bases). Germline CDR1 and CDR2: SNHLY and FYNNEI. Trimming removed 7 bases at V and 4 bases at J, with 11 bases between. The CDR3 is 13 amino acids. The CDR3 loop is CASTRDKYNEQFF. In DNA form, the CDR3 reads TGTGCCAGCACCAGGGACAAATACAATGAGCAGTTCTTC.

The chain carries TRBV27 and TRBJ2-1; TRBD2 matches 8 bases. Germline V gene data show CDR1 as MNHEY and CDR2 as SMNVEV (reference sequence). This CDR3 is 15 amino acids long. J lost 7 bases, V lost 4 bases, and 9 bases had no gene match. CDR3 DNA: TGTGCCAGCAGTTCCTTGGCGGGGGGCATTAATGAGCAGTTCTTC. This encodes CASSSLAGGINEQFF.

V is TRBV10-3 and J is TRBJ2-5; weak D call: TRBD1 (5 bases). Germline CDR1 and CDR2: ENHRY and SYGVKD. The length of the CDR3 is 12 residues. V gave up 3 bases and J gave up 4 bases, with 6 bases separating them. The CDR3 here is CAISDRAETQYF. CDR3 in DNA: TGTGCCATCAGTGACAGGGCAGAGACCCAGTACTTC.

This chain connects TRBV28 to TRBJ2-7; D perhaps matches TRBD1 (6 bases). With 3 bases removed from V and 5 bases from J, the gap between germline ends came to 17 bases. Germline CDR1 is MDHEN and CDR2 is SYDVKM. The CDR3 runs to 15 residues. The CDR3 DNA reads as TGTGCCAGCAGTTTTGCCGGGACAAACATCAACGAGCAGTACTTC. Amino acid sequence: CASSFAGTNINEQYF.

The chain has TRBV19 and TRBJ1-1; D is possibly TRBD1 (6 bases). The ends were cut back, 4 bases at V and 1 base at J, with 16 bases in the middle. The CDR3 has 16 residues. Germline V gene lookup returns CDR1 LNHDA and CDR2 SQIVND (reference sequence). The CDR3 spells CASSTTPGQRNTEAFF. Written as DNA, the CDR3 is TGTGCCAGTAGTACTACCCCAGGACAGAGGAACACTGAAGCTTTCTTT.

This chain links TRBV30 with TRBJ2-1, with D tentatively TRBD2 (5 bases). Looked up from germline, CDR1 is GTSNPN and CDR2 is SVGIG (reference sequence). CDR3 length: 14 amino acids. V lost 4 bases and J lost 4, with 14 bases in between. The CDR3 DNA follows: TGTGCCTGGACCCCCGGAGGATGGTACAATGAGCAGTTCTTC. Amino acids: CAWTPGGWYNEQFF.

The rearrangement uses TRBV5-1 and TRBJ2-7, with D possibly matching TRBD2 (6 bases). This CDR3 is 16 amino acids long. The V and J ends lost 0 bases and 0 bases respectively, with 13 bases between them. Germline V CDR1 and CDR2: SGHRS, YFSETQ. CDR3 amino acids: CASSLAGGTDSYEQYF. The CDR3, as DNA: TGCGCCAGCAGCTTGGCGGGCGGGACTGACTCCTACGAGCAGTACTTC. Full variable domain (missing parts from reference TRBV5-1 and TRBJ2-7): KAGVTQTPRYLIKTRGQQVTLSCSPISGHRSVSWYQQTPGQGLQFLFEYFSETQRNKGNFPGRFSGRQFSNSRSEMNVSTLELGDSALYLCASSLAGGTDSYEQYFGPGTRLTVT.

V is TRBV4-2 and J is TRBJ1-4; the match to TRBD1 covers 7 bases. The germline V gene encodes CDR1 LGHNA and CDR2 YNFKEQ. J lost 8 bases, V lost 0 bases, and 12 bases had no gene match. This CDR3 is built from 17 residues. The chain's CDR3 is CASSQDPGQTSGEKLFF. As DNA, the CDR3 is TGTGCCAGCAGCCAAGACCCGGGACAGACCTCGGGAGAAAAACTGTTTTTT.